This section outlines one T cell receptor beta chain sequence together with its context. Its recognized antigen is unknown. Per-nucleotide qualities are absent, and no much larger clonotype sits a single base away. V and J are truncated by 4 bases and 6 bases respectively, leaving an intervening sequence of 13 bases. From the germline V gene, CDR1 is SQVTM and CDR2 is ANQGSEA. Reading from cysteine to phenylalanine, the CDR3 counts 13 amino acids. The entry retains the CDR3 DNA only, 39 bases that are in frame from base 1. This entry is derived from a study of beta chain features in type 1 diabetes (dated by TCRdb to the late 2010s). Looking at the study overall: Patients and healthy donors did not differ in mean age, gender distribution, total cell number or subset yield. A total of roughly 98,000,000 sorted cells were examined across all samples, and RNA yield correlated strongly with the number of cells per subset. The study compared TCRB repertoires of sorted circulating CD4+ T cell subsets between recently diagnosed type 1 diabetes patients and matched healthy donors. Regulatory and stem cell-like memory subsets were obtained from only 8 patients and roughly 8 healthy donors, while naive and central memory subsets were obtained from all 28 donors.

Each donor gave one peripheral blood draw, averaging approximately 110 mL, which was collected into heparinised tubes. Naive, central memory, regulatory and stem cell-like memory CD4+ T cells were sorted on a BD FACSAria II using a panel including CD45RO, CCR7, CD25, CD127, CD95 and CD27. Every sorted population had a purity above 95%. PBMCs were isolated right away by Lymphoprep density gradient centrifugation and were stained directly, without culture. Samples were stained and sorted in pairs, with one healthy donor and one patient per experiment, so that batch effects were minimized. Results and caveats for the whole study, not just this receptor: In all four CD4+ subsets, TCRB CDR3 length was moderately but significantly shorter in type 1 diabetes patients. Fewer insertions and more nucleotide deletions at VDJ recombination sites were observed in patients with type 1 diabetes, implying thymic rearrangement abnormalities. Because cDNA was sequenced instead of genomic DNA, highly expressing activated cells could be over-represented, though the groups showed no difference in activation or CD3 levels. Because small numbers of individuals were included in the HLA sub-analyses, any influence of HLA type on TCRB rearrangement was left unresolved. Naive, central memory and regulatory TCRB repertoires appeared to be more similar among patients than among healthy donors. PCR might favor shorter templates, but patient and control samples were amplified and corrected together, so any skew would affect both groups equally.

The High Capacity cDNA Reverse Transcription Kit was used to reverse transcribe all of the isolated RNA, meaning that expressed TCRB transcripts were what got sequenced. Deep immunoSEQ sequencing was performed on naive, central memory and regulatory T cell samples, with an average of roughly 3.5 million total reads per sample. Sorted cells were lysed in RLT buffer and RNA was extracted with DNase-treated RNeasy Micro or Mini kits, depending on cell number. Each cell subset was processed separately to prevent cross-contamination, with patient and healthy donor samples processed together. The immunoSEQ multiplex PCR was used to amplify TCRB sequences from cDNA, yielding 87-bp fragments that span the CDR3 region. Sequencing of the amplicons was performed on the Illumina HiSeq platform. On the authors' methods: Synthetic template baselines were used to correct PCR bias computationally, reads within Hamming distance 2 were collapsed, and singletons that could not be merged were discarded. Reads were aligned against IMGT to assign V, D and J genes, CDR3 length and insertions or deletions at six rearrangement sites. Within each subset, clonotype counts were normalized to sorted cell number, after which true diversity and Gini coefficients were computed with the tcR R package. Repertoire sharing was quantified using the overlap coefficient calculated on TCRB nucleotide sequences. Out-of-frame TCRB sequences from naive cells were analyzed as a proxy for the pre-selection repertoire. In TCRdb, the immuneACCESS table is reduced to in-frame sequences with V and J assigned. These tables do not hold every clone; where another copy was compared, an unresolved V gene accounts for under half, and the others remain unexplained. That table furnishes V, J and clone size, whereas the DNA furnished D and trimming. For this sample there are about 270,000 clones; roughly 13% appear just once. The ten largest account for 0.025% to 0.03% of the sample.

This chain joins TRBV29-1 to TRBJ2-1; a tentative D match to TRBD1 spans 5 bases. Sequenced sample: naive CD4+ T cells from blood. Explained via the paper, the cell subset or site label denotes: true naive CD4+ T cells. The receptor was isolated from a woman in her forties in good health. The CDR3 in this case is CSVVKTDTNEQFF. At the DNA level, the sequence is TGCAGCGTTGTAAAGACAGATACCAATGAGCAGTTCTTC.